Below are 24 T cell receptor beta chains sequenced from a single sample in a study of control samples from healthy donors and cancer patients (dated by TCRdb to 2018 to 2020). Library preparation employed the immunoSEQ multiplex PCR assay. Held by TCRdb, this immuneACCESS table contains in-frame sequences only and omits some clones. Under half of the omission traces to an unresolved V gene where checked; the cause of the rest is unknown. A total of 90,000 to 100,000 clones appear in this sample, around 80% of them only once. About 2% of the sample rests with the top ten. Material for sequencing was blood. The receptor set was obtained from a man aged 60 to 69 in good health.

This chain links TRBV24-1 with TRBJ1-5; D unclear. V was clipped by 2 bases and J by 0 bases, with 16 bases between them. This CDR3 comprises 18 residues. Looked up from germline, CDR1 is KGHDR and CDR2 is SFDVKD. CDR3 in amino acids: CATSDSRHMVDSNQPQHF. Here the CDR3 DNA reads TGTGCCACCAGTGATTCCCGCCATATGGTGGATAGCAATCAGCCCCAGCATTTT.

The V gene is TRBV13, the J gene TRBJ2-1; 13 bases are shared with TRBD2. The CDR3 has 15 residues. With 6 bases clipped from V and 8 bases from J, the junction kept 7 bases outside the gene matches. CDR1 is PRHDT and CDR2 is FYEKMQ in the germline V gene (reference sequence). DNA for the CDR3: TGTGCCAGCAGTCACCGGACTAGCGGGAGTTATGAGCAGTTCTTC. This gives the protein CASSHRTSGSYEQFF.

This sequence joins TRBV7-9 and TRBJ2-1; perhaps D is TRBD1 or TRBD2 (6 bases each). The CDR3 consists of 15 residues. The ends were cut back, 5 bases at V and 2 bases at J, with 13 bases in the middle. Looked up from germline, CDR1 is SEHNR and CDR2 is FQNEAQ (reference sequence). CDR3 nucleotides: TGTGCCAGCAGCCTTATTAGGGGGGCCTACAATGAGCAGTTCTTC. Translated, it gives CASSLIRGAYNEQFF. The variable domain in full, completed from reference TRBV7-9 and TRBJ2-1, reads DTGVSQNPRHKITKRGQNVTFRCDPISEHNRLYWYRQTLGQGPEFLTYFQNEAQLEKSRLLSDRFSAERPKGSFSTLEIQRTEQGDSAMYLCASSLIRGAYNEQFFGPGTRLTVL.

The chain couples TRBV19 to TRBJ1-4; tentatively, D is TRBD1 (5 bases). The CDR3 runs 15 residues. Trimming took 7 bases from V and 9 from J, leaving 21 bases between them. CDR1 and CDR2 (germline): LNHDA, SQIVND (reference sequence). For the CDR3, the DNA is TGTGCCAGTATGACGATAAGGGACCGGGAGAAAAAACTGTTTTTT. This codes for CASMTIRDREKKLFF.

This clone showed up just once. The V and J genes are TRBV5-6 and TRBJ2-3; D remains ambiguous. CDR3 size: 14 residues. Germline-derived CDR1 and CDR2 are SGHDT and YYEEEE. Deletions cut 0 bases from V and 2 bases from J, with 7 bases between. The CDR3 sequence: CASSLAGATDTQYF. CDR3 nucleotides: TGTGCCAGCAGCTTGGCTGGTGCCACAGATACGCAGTATTTT.

The J gene is TRBJ1-2, the V gene TRBV7-8; D unresolved. V lost 5 bases to trimming and J lost 4 bases, with 17 bases between them. Germline loops: CDR1 SGHVS, CDR2 FQNEAQ. This CDR3 contains 15 residues. CDR3 DNA sequence: TGTGCCAGCAGCCCGTCCCGCCCAGTCGGCTATGGCTACACCTTC. This codes for CASSPSRPVGYGYTF.

The J gene is TRBJ2-3, the V gene TRBV6-2 or TRBV6-3; TRBD2 matches 7 bases. With 5 bases clipped from V and 3 bases from J, the junction kept 11 bases outside the gene matches. Germline V gives CDR1 MNHEY, CDR2 SVGEGT. This CDR3 has 16 residues. For the CDR3, the DNA is TGTGCCAGCAGTCCCGGGACTATGAGGGCTACAGATACGCAGTATTTT. This encodes CASSPGTMRATDTQYF.

J is TRBJ2-2 and V is TRBV3-1 (or the pseudogene TRBV3-2); TRBD2 matches 10 bases. The germline CDR1 and CDR2 sequences are LGHDT and YNNKEL (reference sequence). This CDR3 contains 18 residues. V was clipped by 0 bases and J by 4 bases; unmatched bases: 8. The CDR3 loop is CASSQDNRLAGSTGELFF. The CDR3 region has the DNA TGTGCCAGCAGCCAAGATAACAGACTAGCGGGCTCCACCGGGGAGCTGTTTTTT.

The chain links TRBV28 to TRBJ2-3; weak D call: TRBD2 (5 bases). The V gene lost 6 bases and the J gene lost 7 bases, with 14 bases spanning the gap. CDR1 and CDR2 from the germline V gene are MDHEN and SYDVKM. The CDR3 covers 13 residues. CDR3 nucleotides: TGTGCCAGCAGCCCTACTAGTTTGAATACGCAGTATTTT. Translation: CASSPTSLNTQYF.

The rearrangement joins TRBV19 to TRBJ2-5, with 10 bases fitting TRBD2. The length of the CDR3 is 16 residues. Germline V gene lookup returns CDR1 LNHDA and CDR2 SQIVND (reference sequence). V was pared by 6 bases and J by 9 bases, with 16 bases of the junction left unmatched. The CDR3 loop reads CASRPSSGSSGRPQYF. The CDR3 DNA sequence: TGTGCCAGTAGACCTTCTAGCGGGAGTTCGGGTAGACCCCAGTACTTC. Variable domain in full (rest from reference TRBV19 and TRBJ2-5): DGGITQSPKYLFRKEGQNVTLSCEQNLNHDAMYWYRQDPGQGLRLIYYSQIVNDFQKGDIAEGYSVSREKKESFPLTVTSAQKNPTAFYLCASRPSSGSSGRPQYFGPGTRLLVL.

V and J are TRBV25-1 and TRBJ2-3; TRBD2 aligns across 8 bases. Germline CDR1 reads MGHDK; CDR2 reads SYGVNS. V lost 5 bases and J lost 0; bases outside the gene matches: 4. CDR3 length equals 15 residues. CDR3 DNA sequence: TGTGCCAGCAGTAGTAGCGGGGAAAGCACAGATACGCAGTATTTT. Residues: CASSSSGESTDTQYF. The full variable domain, completed using reference TRBV25-1 and TRBJ2-3, is EADIYQTPRYLVIGTGKKITLECSQTMGHDKMYWYQQDPGMELHLIHYSYGVNSTEKGDLSSESTVSRIRTEHFPLTLESARPSHTSQYLCASSSSGESTDTQYFGPGTRLTVL.

This clone was picked up one time. J is TRBJ2-7 and V is TRBV6-5, with 7 bases identical to TRBD1. Germline assignment: CDR1 MNHEY and CDR2 SVGAGI. J was trimmed by 2 bases and V by 6 bases; bases with no gene match: 10. The CDR3 is 15 amino acids. As DNA, the CDR3 is TGTGCCAGCAGCCGTGAACAGAGGGGGCCCTACGAGCAGTACTTC. Protein product: CASSREQRGPYEQYF.

CDR3 nucleotide sequence: TGTGCCACCTCACTCGAGACAGGGGTTAGCGAGCAGTACTTC. This codes for CATSLETGVSEQYF. The chain combines TRBV10-3 with TRBJ2-7; 8 bases are a match to TRBD1. The V gene end was trimmed by 10 bases and the J gene end by 6 bases; junction bases not matched to a gene: 14. The CDR3 is made up of 14 amino acids. Per germline, CDR1 ENHRY and CDR2 SYGVKD.

The rearrangement links TRBV7-9 to TRBJ2-5; D gene unclear. CDR1 is SEHNR, CDR2 FQNEAQ, per germline (reference sequence). This CDR3 has 11 residues. The V end lost 3 bases, the J end lost 5 bases, and 4 bases lay between the germline ends. CDR3 nucleotides: TGTGCCAGCAGCTTTCGGGAGACCCAGTACTTC. It yields the protein CASSFRETQYF.

This clone turned up a few times. This rearrangement joins TRBV19 to TRBJ2-3, with 7 bases fitting TRBD1. The CDR3 totals 13 residues. Germline V gene lookup returns CDR1 LNHDA and CDR2 SQIVND (reference sequence). With 5 bases clipped from V and 5 bases from J, the junction kept 4 bases outside the gene matches. The CDR3 loop reads CASSLQGEDTQYF. In nucleotides, the CDR3 is TGTGCCAGTAGTCTTCAGGGGGAAGATACGCAGTATTTT. Complete variable domain (other parts from reference TRBV19 and TRBJ2-3): DGGITQSPKYLFRKEGQNVTLSCEQNLNHDAMYWYRQDPGQGLRLIYYSQIVNDFQKGDIAEGYSVSREKKESFPLTVTSAQKNPTAFYLCASSLQGEDTQYFGPGTRLTVL.

This clone has just one count. The chain has TRBV6-1 and TRBJ1-1; D gene unclear. CDR1 and CDR2 (germline): MNHNS, SASEGT. The CDR3 is made up of 15 amino acids. Trimming removed 0 bases at V and 5 bases at J, with 13 bases between. The CDR3 is CASSEAAGPGTEAFF. CDR3 bases: TGTGCCAGCAGTGAAGCGGCCGGACCGGGAACTGAAGCTTTCTTT.

The genes are TRBV6-4 and TRBJ1-2, with D perhaps matching TRBD1 (5 bases). Germline V CDR1 and CDR2: MRHNA, SNTAGT. The V end lost 3 bases, the J end lost 4 bases, and 18 bases lay between the germline ends. CDR3 size: 16 residues. The CDR3 sequence is CASSEKQDGPTYGYTF. The CDR3 nucleotides are TGTGCCAGCAGTGAAAAACAGGACGGACCGACCTATGGCTACACCTTC.

The chain joins TRBV25-1 to TRBJ2-7; 11 bases are shared with TRBD1. The CDR3 contains 16 residues. The V segment lost 3 bases and the J segment 0 bases; nucleotides outside the gene matches: 4. Looked up from germline, CDR1 is MGHDK and CDR2 is SYGVNS. The DNA for the CDR3 is TGTGCCAGCAGTGAGGGTGGGACAGGGGGCTCCTACGAGCAGTACTTC. It specifies CASSEGGTGGSYEQYF.

The table lists this clone with a few counts. The chain is built from TRBV28 and TRBJ1-6, with TRBD1 matching over 8 bases. Germline CDR1 reads MDHEN; CDR2 reads SYDVKM. V shed 7 bases and J 7 bases; nucleotides not matched to a gene: 9. The CDR3 covers 15 residues. The CDR3 protein is CASTSPGQANSPLHF. The CDR3 DNA follows: TGTGCCAGCACAAGCCCGGGACAGGCAAATTCACCCCTCCACTTT.

The J gene is TRBJ2-7, the V gene TRBV3-1 (or the pseudogene TRBV3-2); no definite D call. Per the germline V gene, CDR1 is LGHDT and CDR2 is YNNKEL (reference sequence). This CDR3 comprises 13 residues. Trimming took 0 bases from V and 7 from J, leaving 10 bases between them. The CDR3 DNA reads TGTGCCAGCAGCCAAGACTCAATATCGGAGCAGTACTTC. Translated: CASSQDSISEQYF.

The chain employs TRBV19 and TRBJ1-4, with D hard to call. CDR1 LNHDA and CDR2 SQIVND come from the germline V gene (reference sequence). The CDR3 is 14 amino acids. V was pared by 3 bases and J by 5 bases, with 10 bases between. The CDR3 sequence is CASSMAGMNEKLFF. The CDR3 DNA sequence: TGTGCCAGTAGTATGGCCGGGATGAATGAAAAACTGTTTTTT.

The V and J genes are TRBV6-5 and TRBJ1-2; TRBD1 agrees at 7 bases. The V and J ends lost 6 bases and 4 bases, in that order; junction bases with no gene match: 11. In germline, CDR1 is MNHEY, CDR2 SVGAGI. This CDR3 has 15 residues. The CDR3 DNA follows: TGTGCCAGCAGACTCCGCCGGGACAGCCCCTATGGCTACACCTTC. It yields the protein CASRLRRDSPYGYTF.

V and J are TRBV24-1 and TRBJ2-1; a possible D gene is TRBD2 (6 bases). CDR3 length equals 15 residues. Trimming removed 5 bases at V and 0 bases at J, with 10 bases between. Per the germline V gene, CDR1 is KGHDR and CDR2 is SFDVKD. Here the CDR3 reads CATSGDLSSYNEQFF. As DNA, the CDR3 is TGTGCCACCAGTGGGGACTTGAGCTCCTACAATGAGCAGTTCTTC.

In its sample, this clone was seen a few times. This chain joins TRBV27 and TRBJ2-2; D may be TRBD2 (5 bases). The CDR3 length is 15 residues. Germline CDR1 is MNHEY and CDR2 is SMNVEV (reference sequence). V lost 6 bases and J lost 6, with 17 bases in between. CDR3 loop: CASRPGGRTPGELFF. CDR3 coding DNA: TGTGCCAGCAGACCCGGAGGACGAACCCCCGGGGAGCTGTTTTTT.